Below are 13 T cell receptor beta chains sequenced from a single sample in a study of regulatory T cells in long-lasting Graves disease. Arm-PCR with iRepertoire HTBI primers amplified the CDR3 regions for these TCR beta libraries. TCRdb called the multiplex PCR reads again in MiXCR, with one record for every CDR3 protein. Of 450,000 to 500,000 distinct CDR3 sequences in the sample, 15% to 20% were seen once. The time point here: newly diagnosed GD, antithyroid drugs for less than 3 months. The TCR library was prepared using RNA isolated from PBMCs. This sample also appeared in a second study, on T cells in Graves' hyperthyroidism and ophthalmopathy.

Here the sequenced sample was peripheral blood mononuclear cells (PBMCs), taken at new diagnosis, from a patient treated with antithyroid drugs. These TCRs come from a man aged 35 to 55 with Graves disease.

There are many counts of this clonotype. The chain is built from TRBV5-1 and TRBJ2-1; 7 positions agree with TRBD2. CDR3 size: 15 residues. V dropped 0 bases and J dropped 10; count of bases not matched to a gene: 10. Germline-derived CDR1 and CDR2 are SGHRS and YFSETQ. The CDR3 region has the DNA TGCGCCAGCAGCTTGGCGGGAGGCTCAGGGTGGGAGCAGTTCTTC. Translation gives CASSLAGGSGWEQFF.

This clonotype was observed many times. The chain carries TRBV3-1 and TRBJ2-3; no clear D. Trimming stripped 1 base from V and 3 bases from J, with 2 bases between. Germline loops: CDR1 LGHDT, CDR2 YNNKEL (reference sequence). The CDR3 extends over 12 amino acids. DNA for the CDR3: TGTGCCAGCAGCCAAGTAACAGATACGCAGTATTTT. Protein product: CASSQVTDTQYF.

Ten or more counts support this clonotype. The chain has TRBV20-1 and TRBJ2-5; D gene ambiguous. V gave up 2 bases and J gave up 0 bases, with 4 bases separating them. Germline V gene data show CDR1 as DFQATT and CDR2 as SNEGSKA (reference sequence). The CDR3 has 12 amino acids. DNA of the CDR3: TGCAGTGCTAGAAGGGACCAAGAGACCCAGTACTTC. This sequence encodes CSARRDQETQYF.

Of note for this clonotype: A single base separates this from a much larger clone, so it may be a read error. The CDR3 does not close with the conserved phenylalanine or tryptophan, likely indicating a read error. The chain uses TRBV5-5 and TRBJ2-1; 12 bases are a match to TRBD2. This CDR3 has 14 amino acids. Germline-derived CDR1 and CDR2 are SGHKS and YYEKEE (reference sequence). Trimming took 2 bases from V and 7 from J; bases not matched to a gene: 1. The CDR3 spells CASSFGTSGNEQFS. DNA of the CDR3: TGTGCCAGCAGCTTCGGGACTAGCGGGAATGAGCAGTTCTCC.

In its sample, this clonotype was seen many times. The rearrangement joins TRBV28 to TRBJ1-2, with 8 positions matching TRBD1. CDR1 and CDR2 (germline): MDHEN, SYDVKM. With 9 bases clipped from V and 5 bases from J, the junction kept 5 bases outside the gene matches. The CDR3 is 12 amino acids. CDR3 DNA: TGTGCCAGTAGACAGGGGAATTATGGCTACACCTTC. It encodes CASRQGNYGYTF.

The chain employs TRBV7-2 and TRBJ1-5; TRBD1 is a possible D gene (6 bases). The V and J ends lost 5 bases and 3 bases respectively, with 14 bases between them. The germline V gene has CDR1 SGHTA and CDR2 FQGNSA. This CDR3 has 15 amino acids. The CDR3 sequence is CASSPGHSINQPQHF. The CDR3 bases are TGTGCCAGCAGCCCGGGACACTCAATCAATCAGCCCCAGCATTTT.

This clonotype was recorded many times. V usage is TRBV2 and J usage is TRBJ2-3; unclear D gene. The CDR3 consists of 13 residues. Trimming shortened V by 3 bases and J by 0 bases, and 4 bases separated the two germline ends. The germline V gene has CDR1 SNHLY and CDR2 FYNNEI. The CDR3 reads CASSDYSTDTQYF. DNA of the CDR3: TGTGCCAGCAGTGATTACAGCACAGATACGCAGTATTTT.

This clonotype was counted between two and nine times. As DNA, the CDR3 is TGTGCCAGCAGTCTCGGACGGGGTATGAACATTCAGTACTTC. Translation gives CASSLGRGMNIQYF. The chain joins TRBV27 to TRBJ2-4, with D perhaps matching TRBD2 (5 bases). With 5 bases removed from V and 7 bases from J, the gap between germline ends came to 15 bases. CDR1 is MNHEY, CDR2 SMNVEV, per germline (reference sequence). This CDR3 comprises 14 residues.

The chain is built from TRBV28 and TRBJ2-2, with D hard to call. Germline V gives CDR1 MDHEN, CDR2 SYDVKM. Trimming removed 3 bases at V and 0 bases at J, with 8 bases between. The CDR3 consists of 15 residues. The CDR3 region has the DNA TGTGCCAGCAGTTTGTATATATCGAACACCGGGGAGCTGTTTTTT. This encodes CASSLYISNTGELFF.

The sample holds a few counts of this clonotype. One end of the junction fails to match germline, which may point to a read error. The chain couples TRBV5-1 to TRBJ1-1; no definite D call. Germline CDR1 and CDR2: SGHRS and YFSETQ. CDR3 length: 12 amino acids. The CDR3 DNA reads TGTGCCAGCAGCCTTGTGGCTAATGAAGCTTTCTTT. Protein: CASSLVANEAFF.

At least ten counts were recorded for this clonotype. The CDR3 region has the DNA TGTGCCAGCAGCGGGACAGGGGTTGAGACCCAGTACTTC. This encodes CASSGTGVETQYF. The chain recombines TRBV6-1 with TRBJ2-5, with 10 bases lining up with TRBD1. V lost 6 bases to trimming and J lost 5 bases; unmatched junction nucleotides: 3. CDR1 is MNHNS and CDR2 is SASEGT in the germline V gene. CDR3 length: 13 residues.

The chain recombines TRBV24-1 with TRBJ2-3; unclear D gene. Germline CDR1 is KGHDR and CDR2 is SFDVKD. CDR3 length: 14 amino acids. Trimming removed 2 bases from V and 6 bases from J, with 11 bases in between. The CDR3 sequence: CATSDSTPPDTQYF. The CDR3 DNA sequence: TGTGCCACCAGTGATTCGACTCCTCCCGATACGCAGTATTTT.

The gene calls are TRBV10-3 and TRBJ2-6, with D possibly TRBD1 on 6 matching bases. Germline CDR1 and CDR2: ENHRY and SYGVKD. The CDR3 runs 15 residues. V lost 5 bases to trimming and J lost 5 bases, with 13 bases between them. CDR3 sequence: CAISFSGVRANVLTF. In DNA form, the CDR3 reads TGTGCCATCAGTTTTTCAGGGGTCAGGGCCAACGTCCTGACTTTC.